This paragraph reports one TCR beta chain. Per the germline V gene, CDR1 is MNHEY and CDR2 is SVGAGI. The CDR3 contains 12 residues. V lost 7 bases and J lost 6, with 10 bases in between. The repertoire was sequenced with immunoSEQ multiplex PCR; TCRdb's copy has only in-frame clones and lacks some. The sample lists roughly 260,000 clones, nearly 90% occurring once. These data belong to a study of blood T cell repertoires in COVID-19. The sequence derives from a middle-aged woman who had recovered from COVID-19. The chain links TRBV6-5 to TRBJ2-1; D is possibly TRBD2 (5 bases). The sample taken for sequencing was peripheral blood. CDR3 residues: CASTGGPNEQFF. For the CDR3, the DNA is TGTGCCAGCACAGGAGGACCCAATGAGCAGTTCTTC.